This is a list of T cell receptor beta chains from one sample in a study of blood T cell repertoires in COVID-19. The assay was immunoSEQ multiplex PCR, and TCRdb's table has in-frame clones only and misses some. The sample carries 250,000 to 300,000 clones, about 89% recorded once. Sequencing used PBMCs or T cells enriched from blood (not recorded which). The receptors stem from a human donor in a cohort exposed to, infected with or recovered from COVID-19 (not recorded which). The donor label of this sample is uncertain. Each CDR3 is given with its conserved first and last residue. Each record gives: D gene, J gene, clone size, V gene, CDR3 protein, CDR3 DNA. The D gene is left open where the match is weak. Expanded clones get a size class; other rows say once, few or many, or leave the size out.

D gene: TRBD2; J gene: TRBJ2-1; clone size: .; V gene: TRBV5-4; CDR3 protein: CASSKQTSGDNEQFF; CDR3 DNA: TGTGCCAGCAGCAAACAGACTAGCGGGGACAATGAGCAGTTCTTC
D gene: .; J gene: TRBJ1-2; clone size: .; V gene: TRBV30; CDR3 protein: CAWTDSGSFYGYTF; CDR3 DNA: TGTGCCTGGACCGATTCAGGCAGCTTCTATGGCTACACCTTC
D gene: .; J gene: TRBJ1-4; clone size: .; V gene: TRBV7-9; CDR3 protein: CASSNQATRDRSGEKLFF; CDR3 DNA: TGTGCCAGCAGCAATCAAGCGACCCGAGACAGGTCGGGAGAAAAACTGTTTTTT
D gene: TRBD1; J gene: TRBJ1-1; clone size: .; V gene: TRBV7-9; CDR3 protein: CASSRPTGATEAFF; CDR3 DNA: TGTGCCAGCAGCCGACCCACAGGGGCTACTGAAGCTTTCTTT
D gene: .; J gene: TRBJ2-7; clone size: .; V gene: TRBV30; CDR3 protein: CAWSDSYEQYF; CDR3 DNA: TGTGCCTGGAGTGACAGCTACGAGCAGTACTTC
D gene: .; J gene: TRBJ1-3; clone size: .; V gene: TRBV25-1; CDR3 protein: CASSDSLSGNTIYF; CDR3 DNA: TGTGCCAGCAGTGACTCTTTGTCTGGAAACACCATATATTTT
D gene: TRBD2; J gene: TRBJ2-5; clone size: .; V gene: TRBV30; CDR3 protein: CAWRGLAGVAETQYF; CDR3 DNA: TGTGCCTGGAGGGGACTAGCGGGGGTGGCGGAGACCCAGTACTTC
D gene: .; J gene: TRBJ1-2; clone size: .; V gene: TRBV5-1; CDR3 protein: CASSSPGYNYGYTF; CDR3 DNA: TGCGCCAGCAGCTCCCCGGGGTACAACTATGGCTACACCTTC
D gene: .; J gene: TRBJ1-1; clone size: .; V gene: TRBV29-1; CDR3 protein: CSVTGYTGAFF; CDR3 DNA: TGCAGCGTTACCGGCTACACGGGAGCTTTCTTT
D gene: TRBD1; J gene: TRBJ1-6; clone size: .; V gene: TRBV6-4; CDR3 protein: CASSREDRDSPLHF; CDR3 DNA: TGTGCCAGCAGCCGGGAAGACAGGGACTCACCCCTCCACTTT
D gene: TRBD2; J gene: TRBJ2-3; clone size: .; V gene: TRBV6-5; CDR3 protein: CASSWRGGATDTQYF; CDR3 DNA: TGTGCCAGCAGTTGGCGCGGGGGGGCCACAGATACGCAGTATTTT
D gene: .; J gene: TRBJ2-5; clone size: once; V gene: TRBV7-2; CDR3 protein: CASSLGLRAGETQYF; CDR3 DNA: TGTGCCAGCAGCTTAGGGCTCAGGGCCGGGGAGACCCAGTACTTC
D gene: TRBD2; J gene: TRBJ2-3; clone size: .; V gene: TRBV7-6; CDR3 protein: CASSLPTSGGSPDTQYF; CDR3 DNA: TGTGCCAGCAGTCTACCGACTAGCGGGGGTTCCCCAGATACGCAGTATTTT
D gene: .; J gene: TRBJ2-7; clone size: .; V gene: TRBV12-3/TRBV12-4; CDR3 protein: CASSLGRTYEQYF; CDR3 DNA: TGTGCCAGCAGTTTAGGGCGGACCTACGAGCAGTACTTC
D gene: .; J gene: TRBJ1-2; clone size: .; V gene: TRBV5-1; CDR3 protein: CASSLERGQHYGYTF; CDR3 DNA: TGCGCCAGCAGCTTAGAAAGAGGACAGCACTATGGCTACACCTTC
D gene: .; J gene: TRBJ2-7; clone size: .; V gene: TRBV5-1; CDR3 protein: CASSFSEERYEQYF; CDR3 DNA: TGCGCCAGCAGCTTTAGTGAGGAGAGGTACGAGCAGTACTTC
D gene: .; J gene: TRBJ1-2; clone size: .; V gene: TRBV9; CDR3 protein: CASSRRGFNYGYTF; CDR3 DNA: TGTGCCAGCAGTCGCAGGGGTTTCAACTATGGCTACACCTTC
D gene: TRBD2; J gene: TRBJ2-3; clone size: .; V gene: TRBV4-1; CDR3 protein: CASSQDPRGGADTQYF; CDR3 DNA: TGCGCCAGCAGCCAAGATCCGCGGGGGGGCGCAGATACGCAGTATTTT
D gene: .; J gene: TRBJ2-5; clone size: .; V gene: TRBV7-2; CDR3 protein: CASSLVSTVQETQYF; CDR3 DNA: TGTGCCAGCAGCTTAGTGAGTACAGTTCAAGAGACCCAGTACTTC
D gene: .; J gene: TRBJ2-5; clone size: .; V gene: TRBV2; CDR3 protein: CASSLGQETQYF; CDR3 DNA: TGTGCCAGCAGTCTCGGTCAAGAGACCCAGTACTTC
D gene: TRBD1; J gene: TRBJ1-1; clone size: .; V gene: TRBV30; CDR3 protein: CAWEQGARDRNTEAFF; CDR3 DNA: TGTGCCTGGGAACAGGGGGCAAGGGACAGAAACACTGAAGCTTTCTTT
D gene: .; J gene: TRBJ1-2; clone size: .; V gene: TRBV7-9; CDR3 protein: CASSPNPGYTF; CDR3 DNA: TGTGCCAGCAGCCCCAATCCCGGCTACACCTTC
D gene: TRBD1; J gene: TRBJ1-1; clone size: .; V gene: TRBV29-1; CDR3 protein: CSVSPGQDVMNTEAFF; CDR3 DNA: TGCAGCGTTTCGCCGGGACAGGACGTTATGAACACTGAAGCTTTCTTT
D gene: .; J gene: TRBJ1-1; clone size: .; V gene: TRBV25-1; CDR3 protein: CASTQGLFTEAFF; CDR3 DNA: TGTGCCAGCACCCAGGGGTTGTTCACTGAAGCTTTCTTT
D gene: TRBD1; J gene: TRBJ1-1; clone size: .; V gene: TRBV19; CDR3 protein: CASRGTGGNTEAFF; CDR3 DNA: TGTGCCAGTAGGGGTACAGGGGGGAACACTGAAGCTTTCTTT
D gene: .; J gene: TRBJ2-2; clone size: few; V gene: TRBV9; CDR3 protein: CASRVKHEAGELFF; CDR3 DNA: TGTGCCAGCAGGGTGAAGCATGAGGCCGGGGAGCTGTTTTTT
D gene: TRBD1; J gene: TRBJ2-7; clone size: .; V gene: TRBV24-1; CDR3 protein: CATSRGSDRGGSYEQYF; CDR3 DNA: TGTGCCACCAGTCGGGGAAGCGACAGGGGGGGCTCCTACGAGCAGTACTTC
D gene: TRBD1; J gene: TRBJ1-2; clone size: .; V gene: TRBV2; CDR3 protein: CASREGQGDGYTF; CDR3 DNA: TGTGCCAGCAGAGAGGGACAGGGAGATGGCTACACCTTC
D gene: .; J gene: TRBJ2-4; clone size: .; V gene: TRBV7-9; CDR3 protein: CASSLALVAKNIQYF; CDR3 DNA: TGTGCCAGCAGCTTAGCCTTAGTCGCCAAAAACATTCAGTACTTC
D gene: .; J gene: TRBJ2-5; clone size: .; V gene: TRBV12-3/TRBV12-4; CDR3 protein: CASSFGSIETQYF; CDR3 DNA: TGTGCCAGCAGTTTCGGTAGCATCGAGACCCAGTACTTC
D gene: .; J gene: TRBJ2-1; clone size: .; V gene: TRBV20-1; CDR3 protein: CSARLYNEQFF; CDR3 DNA: TGCAGTGCTAGACTCTACAATGAGCAGTTCTTC
D gene: .; J gene: TRBJ1-1; clone size: .; V gene: TRBV3-1/TRBV3-2; CDR3 protein: CASSQFLGDTEAFF; CDR3 DNA: TGTGCCAGCAGCCAATTTTTGGGCGACACTGAAGCTTTCTTT
D gene: TRBD2; J gene: TRBJ2-5; clone size: .; V gene: TRBV11-1; CDR3 protein: CASSPGRGDQETQYF; CDR3 DNA: TGTGCCAGCAGCCCTGGGCGGGGGGACCAAGAGACCCAGTACTTC
D gene: .; J gene: TRBJ1-3; clone size: .; V gene: TRBV25-1; CDR3 protein: CASSEWLGAHGNTIYF; CDR3 DNA: TGTGCCAGCAGTGAATGGCTGGGGGCGCATGGAAACACCATATATTTT
D gene: .; J gene: TRBJ1-3; clone size: .; V gene: TRBV30; CDR3 protein: CAWISGAGNTIYF; CDR3 DNA: TGTGCCTGGATCTCGGGGGCTGGAAACACCATATATTTT
D gene: .; J gene: TRBJ2-3; clone size: .; V gene: TRBV6-5; CDR3 protein: CASSYLVSGPPDTQYF; CDR3 DNA: TGTGCCAGCAGTTACCTCGTGAGCGGCCCCCCAGATACGCAGTATTTT
D gene: .; J gene: TRBJ1-1; clone size: .; V gene: TRBV12-3/TRBV12-4; CDR3 protein: CASSYTLNTEAFF; CDR3 DNA: TGTGCCAGCAGTTATACATTGAACACTGAAGCTTTCTTT
D gene: .; J gene: TRBJ1-5; clone size: once; V gene: TRBV4-2; CDR3 protein: CASSGQTNQPQHF; CDR3 DNA: TGTGCCAGCAGCGGACAGACAAATCAGCCCCAGCATTTT
D gene: .; J gene: TRBJ2-7; clone size: .; V gene: TRBV4-1; CDR3 protein: CASSQEDRRSYEQYF; CDR3 DNA: TGCGCCAGCAGCCAAGAGGACAGACGCTCCTACGAGCAGTACTTC
D gene: .; J gene: TRBJ1-6; clone size: .; V gene: TRBV4-1; CDR3 protein: CASSQGGQPNSPLHF; CDR3 DNA: TGCGCCAGCAGCCAAGGGGGCCAGCCAAATTCACCCCTCCACTTT
D gene: .; J gene: TRBJ1-1; clone size: .; V gene: TRBV27; CDR3 protein: CASSLQWRGNTEAFF; CDR3 DNA: TGTGCCAGCAGTTTGCAGTGGCGGGGCAACACTGAAGCTTTCTTT
D gene: TRBD1; J gene: TRBJ1-2; clone size: .; V gene: TRBV29-1; CDR3 protein: CSVEQGVGYTF; CDR3 DNA: TGCAGCGTTGAACAGGGGGTGGGCTACACCTTC
D gene: .; J gene: TRBJ2-5; clone size: .; V gene: TRBV5-4; CDR3 protein: CASSLQLEETQYF; CDR3 DNA: TGTGCCAGCAGCTTGCAACTAGAGGAGACCCAGTACTTC
D gene: .; J gene: TRBJ1-4; clone size: few; V gene: TRBV4-1; CDR3 protein: CASSQAGINEKLFF; CDR3 DNA: TGCGCCAGCAGCCAAGCAGGGATTAATGAAAAACTGTTTTTT
D gene: .; J gene: TRBJ1-5; clone size: .; V gene: TRBV6-5; CDR3 protein: CASSYSGGRGQPQHF; CDR3 DNA: TGTGCCAGCAGTTACTCGGGGGGGAGAGGACAGCCCCAGCATTTT
D gene: .; J gene: TRBJ1-1; clone size: .; V gene: TRBV3-1/TRBV3-2; CDR3 protein: CASSLRGSRNTEAFF; CDR3 DNA: TGTGCCAGCAGCCTCAGGGGTTCAAGGAACACTGAAGCTTTCTTT
D gene: .; J gene: TRBJ1-2; clone size: once; V gene: TRBV5-6; CDR3 protein: CATALRAKGGYTF; CDR3 DNA: TGTGCCACCGCCCTCAGGGCTAAGGGTGGCTACACCTTC
D gene: TRBD2; J gene: TRBJ2-1; clone size: .; V gene: TRBV6-5; CDR3 protein: CASSWGGKSYNEQFF; CDR3 DNA: TGTGCCAGCAGTTGGGGGGGTAAGTCCTACAATGAGCAGTTCTTC
D gene: .; J gene: TRBJ1-2; clone size: .; V gene: TRBV6-5; CDR3 protein: CASSYVQGMGGYTF; CDR3 DNA: TGTGCCAGCAGTTACGTCCAGGGAATGGGAGGCTACACCTTC
D gene: .; J gene: TRBJ1-2; clone size: .; V gene: TRBV24-1; CDR3 protein: CATSDFTNNYGYTF; CDR3 DNA: TGTGCCACCAGTGATTTCACAAATAACTATGGCTACACCTTC
D gene: .; J gene: TRBJ1-2; clone size: .; V gene: TRBV6-2/TRBV6-3; CDR3 protein: CASSPPGGGYTF; CDR3 DNA: TGTGCCAGCAGTCCCCCGGGAGGGGGCTACACCTTC
D gene: TRBD1; J gene: TRBJ2-2; clone size: .; V gene: TRBV24-1; CDR3 protein: CATSETPGGAGTGELFF; CDR3 DNA: TGTGCCACCAGTGAGACCCCAGGGGGCGCTGGCACCGGGGAGCTGTTTTTT
D gene: TRBD1; J gene: TRBJ1-5; clone size: .; V gene: TRBV5-1; CDR3 protein: CASSPGQGAQPQHF; CDR3 DNA: TGCGCCAGCAGCCCCGGACAGGGGGCTCAGCCCCAGCATTTT
D gene: .; J gene: TRBJ2-3; clone size: .; V gene: TRBV5-1; CDR3 protein: CASSLGPRSAQYF; CDR3 DNA: TGCGCCAGCAGCTTGGGCCCTCGGTCGGCGCAGTATTTT
D gene: TRBD2; J gene: TRBJ2-4; clone size: .; V gene: TRBV7-6; CDR3 protein: CASSPRPAGGQDIQYF; CDR3 DNA: TGTGCCAGCAGCCCCAGGCCTGCGGGGGGGCAGGACATTCAGTACTTC
D gene: .; J gene: TRBJ2-2; clone size: few; V gene: TRBV27; CDR3 protein: CASSGSGAGELFF; CDR3 DNA: TGTGCCAGCAGCGGTAGCGGCGCCGGGGAGCTGTTTTTT
D gene: .; J gene: TRBJ1-2; clone size: .; V gene: TRBV9; CDR3 protein: CASSPGEVRGYTF; CDR3 DNA: TGTGCCAGCAGCCCTGGGGAGGTTCGAGGCTACACCTTC